Below, 5 T cell receptor beta chains from the same sample are listed, as sequenced in a study of T cells in Graves' hyperthyroidism and ophthalmopathy. Amplified TCR beta CDR3 regions came from RNA transcripts. The HTBI primer set drove a first-round RT-PCR of the TCR CDR3. A single record per CDR3 protein comes from TCRdb applying MiXCR to the multiplex PCR reads. The table includes about 600,000 distinct CDR3 sequences, around 15% detected once. Sequences were obtained from blood. These receptors originate from a woman aged 40 to 55 with Graves' ophthalmopathy.

This clonotype was counted ten times or more. This rearrangement joins TRBV7-9 to TRBJ1-4; D is ambiguous. The CDR3 runs to 14 residues. In germline, CDR1 is SEHNR, CDR2 FQNEAQ (reference sequence). V lost 4 bases and J 7 bases, leaving 13 bases between the germline ends. The CDR3 here is CASSSGVSFEKLFF. Here the CDR3 DNA reads TGTGCCAGCAGCTCAGGAGTTTCATTTGAAAAACTGTTTTTT.

This clonotype came up many times. The chain has TRBV28 and TRBJ2-2; D unresolved. In germline, CDR1 is MDHEN, CDR2 SYDVKM. The CDR3 contains 15 residues. The V gene lost 2 bases and the J gene lost 4 bases, with 11 bases spanning the gap. CDR3 sequence reads: CASSLPRFGTGELFF. CDR3 DNA: TGTGCCAGCAGTTTACCAAGGTTTGGCACCGGGGAGCTGTTTTTT.

Ten or more counts support this clonotype. The chain joins TRBV12-3 or TRBV12-4 to TRBJ2-2; 9 bases agree with TRBD1. This CDR3 contains 14 residues. The trim removed 6 bases at V and 6 bases at J, leaving 5 bases unmatched. CDR3 nucleotides: TGTGCCAGCAGACGGGACAGGGATGCCGGGGAGCTGTTTTTT. As protein: CASRRDRDAGELFF.

This clonotype turned up a few times. V is TRBV7-3 and J is TRBJ2-1; 10 bases line up with TRBD1. With V trimmed by 6 bases and J by 4 bases, 6 bases remained unmatched. The CDR3 runs to 15 residues. CDR1 SGHTA and CDR2 FQGTGA come from the germline V gene. The CDR3 here is CASSFDRGPYNEQFF. CDR3 nucleotides: TGTGCCAGCAGTTTCGACAGGGGGCCTTACAATGAGCAGTTCTTC.

This clonotype was seen ten or more times. This sequence joins TRBV18 and TRBJ2-7, with 9 bases lining up with TRBD1. The length of the CDR3 is 13 residues. After removal of 8 bases from V and 6 bases from J, the junction contained 8 bases not matched to a gene. CDR1 and CDR2 from the germline V gene are KGHSH and LQKENI. In nucleotides, the CDR3 is TGTGCCAGCACCCGGGACAGGGAATCCGAGCAGTACTTC. This gives the protein CASTRDRESEQYF.